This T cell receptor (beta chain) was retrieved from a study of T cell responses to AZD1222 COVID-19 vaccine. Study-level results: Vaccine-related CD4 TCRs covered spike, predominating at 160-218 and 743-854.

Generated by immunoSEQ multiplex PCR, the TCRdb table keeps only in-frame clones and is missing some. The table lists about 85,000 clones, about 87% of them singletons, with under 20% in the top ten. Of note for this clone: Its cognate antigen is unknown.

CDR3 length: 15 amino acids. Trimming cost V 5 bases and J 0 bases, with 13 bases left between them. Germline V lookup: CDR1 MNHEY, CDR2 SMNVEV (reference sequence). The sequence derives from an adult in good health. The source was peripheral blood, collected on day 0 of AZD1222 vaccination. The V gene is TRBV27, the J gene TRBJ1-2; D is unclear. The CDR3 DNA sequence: TGTGCCAGCAGTCAAACCCACAGATCTAACTATGGCTACACCTTC. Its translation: CASSQTHRSNYGYTF.